The rows below give T cell receptor beta chains drawn from one sample of a study of CD8+ T cells in alopecia areata. This table comes from immunoSEQ multiplex PCR, and its TCRdb copy is limited to in-frame clones, with some not included. Of about 170,000 clones in the sample, roughly 58% are singletons; the top ten hold roughly 16%. Sequences were derived from CD4+ T cells sorted from blood, sampled between weeks 55 and 65, from a patient treated with tofacitinib. These receptor sequences come from a human donor with alopecia areata. CDR3s include the opening cysteine and the closing phenylalanine or tryptophan. The D gene is left open where the match is weak. The size field is filled for only some rows; it gives once, few, many or a size class.

d_gene	j_gene	abundance	v_gene	CDR3nt	CDR3aa
NA	TRBJ1-6	NA	TRBV25-1	TGTGCCAGCAGTTCAGAGACTTATAATTCACCCCTCCACTTT	CASSSETYNSPLHF
NA	TRBJ1-5	NA	TRBV29-1	TGCAGCGTTCTTCAGGGAGGTAGCAATCAGCCCCAGCATTTT	CSVLQGGSNQPQHF
NA	TRBJ1-5	NA	TRBV4-1	TGCGCCAGCAGCCAAGGCAGGGGCGCAGGGCCCCAGCATTTT	CASSQGRGAGPQHF
NA	TRBJ1-4	NA	TRBV2	TGTGCCAGCAGGGGTGATAATGAAAAACTGTTTTTT	CASRGDNEKLFF
TRBD2	TRBJ2-1	NA	TRBV11-2	TGTGCCAGCAGCTCTAGCGGCAATGAGCAGTTCTTC	CASSSSGNEQFF
NA	TRBJ2-5	NA	TRBV15	TGTGCCACCAGCAGAGATCCCACCCGAGAGACCCAGTACTTC	CATSRDPTRETQYF
NA	TRBJ1-4	few	TRBV7-8	TGTGCCAGCAGCTTATCGGCGACAGGAGCTAATGAAAAACTGTTTTTT	CASSLSATGANEKLFF
NA	TRBJ2-2	once	TRBV5-1	TGCGCCAGCAGCTTGGGACAGGACACCGGGGAGCTGTTTTTT	CASSLGQDTGELFF
NA	TRBJ2-3	NA	TRBV30	TGTGCCTGGAGTGTACCCTCTTTTCGGGACCCAGATACGCAGTATTTT	CAWSVPSFRDPDTQYF
NA	TRBJ2-7	few	TRBV4-1	TGCGCCAGCAGCCAAATAACATGGTTTGGGCAGTACTTC	CASSQITWFGQYF
NA	TRBJ2-5	NA	TRBV19	TGTGCCAGTAGTATGCATGGAGAGACCCAGTACTTC	CASSMHGETQYF
NA	TRBJ1-2	few	TRBV15	TGTGCCACCAGAGCTGGCAGGGACCTGAACTATGGCTACACCTTC	CATRAGRDLNYGYTF
NA	TRBJ1-5	NA	TRBV6-6	TGTGCCAGCAGTTTCCCCGAGCAGCCCCAGCATTTT	CASSFPEQPQHF
NA	TRBJ2-3	NA	TRBV30	TGTGCCTGGAGTGTAATTGGACGGGGTAGCACAGATACGCAGTATTTT	CAWSVIGRGSTDTQYF
TRBD1	TRBJ1-2	NA	TRBV29-1	TGCAGCGTCCGACAGGGGGGAAACTATGGCTACACCTTC	CSVRQGGNYGYTF
TRBD2	TRBJ2-7	NA	TRBV30	TGTGCCTGGAGTGTACGGGGAGGGGCCTACGAGCAGTACTTC	CAWSVRGGAYEQYF
TRBD1	TRBJ1-6	NA	TRBV30	TGTGCCGGAACAGGGGACGGCCAGTCCAAATTGGCACCCCTCCACTTT	CAGTGDGQSKLAPLHF
NA	TRBJ2-6	NA	TRBV9	TGTGCCAGCAGCGTCGGGCCATCTGGGGCCAACGTCCTGACTTTC	CASSVGPSGANVLTF
NA	TRBJ2-6	NA	TRBV15	TGTGCCACCAGCATACAAACAGGGACTGGGGCCAACGTCCTGACTTTC	CATSIQTGTGANVLTF
NA	TRBJ2-7	NA	TRBV10-3	TGTGCCATCAGTGAAGCGACAGGAACGGGTGGCGAGCAGTACTTC	CAISEATGTGGEQYF
TRBD1	TRBJ1-2	NA	TRBV27	TGTGCCAGCAGTTCCTCCGGGACAGAAAGAGTCTATGGCTACACCTTC	CASSSSGTERVYGYTF
TRBD2	TRBJ2-4	few	TRBV4-1	TGCGCCAGCAGCCAAGGACTAGCGGGGGGGGTAGCCAAAAACATTCAGTACTTC	CASSQGLAGGVAKNIQYF
TRBD2	TRBJ2-5	few	TRBV4-1	TGCGCCAGCAGCCAATTCTATTTAGCGGGGGGCCAAGAGACCCAGTACTTC	CASSQFYLAGGQETQYF